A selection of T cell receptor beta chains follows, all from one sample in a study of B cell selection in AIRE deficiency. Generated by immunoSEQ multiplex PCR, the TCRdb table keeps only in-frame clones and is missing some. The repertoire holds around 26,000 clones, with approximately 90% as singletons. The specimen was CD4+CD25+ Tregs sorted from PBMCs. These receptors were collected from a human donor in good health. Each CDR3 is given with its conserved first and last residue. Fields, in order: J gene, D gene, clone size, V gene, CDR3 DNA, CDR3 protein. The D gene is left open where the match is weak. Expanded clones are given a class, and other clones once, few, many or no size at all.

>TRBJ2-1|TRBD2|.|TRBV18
TGTGCCAGCTCACCACCGGGGGGGTCTGCCTACAATGAGCAGTTCTTC
CASSPPGGSAYNEQFF
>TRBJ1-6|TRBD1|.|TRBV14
TGTGCCAGCAGCCCAAGCGGGACAGGTAGAGATAATTCACCCCTCCACTTT
CASSPSGTGRDNSPLHF
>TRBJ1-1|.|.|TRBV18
TGTGCCAGCTCACCACGGGGGGGAGAATACACTGAAGCTTTCTTT
CASSPRGGEYTEAFF
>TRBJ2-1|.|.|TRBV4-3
TGCGCCAGCAGCCAAGGGCCCAGGGGGGGCACGCAGTTCTTC
CASSQGPRGGTQFF
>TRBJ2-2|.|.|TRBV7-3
TGTGCCAGCGCCCCCGGGACTTCGAACACCGGGGAGCTGTTTTTT
CASAPGTSNTGELFF
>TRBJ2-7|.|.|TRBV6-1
TGTGCCAGCAGTGAAGACGGCAGGATCTCCTACGAGCAGTACTTC
CASSEDGRISYEQYF
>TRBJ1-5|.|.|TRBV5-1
TGCGCCAGCAGCTTGGGTGGTTATAGCAATCAGCCCCAGCATTTT
CASSLGGYSNQPQHF
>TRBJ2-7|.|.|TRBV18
TGTGCCAGCTCACCAAGGGGGAGATCCTACGAGCAGTACTTC
CASSPRGRSYEQYF
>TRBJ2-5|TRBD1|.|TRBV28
TGTGCCAGCAGTTACGTGGACAGGGAGTACTTC
CASSYVDREYF
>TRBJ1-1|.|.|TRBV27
TGTGCCAGCAGTTTATGGGGGAGGTACTGGTGGACTGAAGCTTTCTTT
CASSLWGRYWWTEAFF
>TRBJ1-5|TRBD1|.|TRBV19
TGTGCCAGTAGTATAGTAGCAGGGGGATTCGATCAGCCCCAGCATTTT
CASSIVAGGFDQPQHF
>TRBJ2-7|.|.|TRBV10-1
TGCGCCAGCAGTGAGTCGTTGACGGAGGGCTACGAGCAGTACTTC
CASSESLTEGYEQYF
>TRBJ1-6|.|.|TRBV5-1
TGCGCCAGCAGCTTGGGGGGATCCAAGGATTCACCCCTCCACTTT
CASSLGGSKDSPLHF
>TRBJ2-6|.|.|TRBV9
TGTGCCAGCAGCGCGGGAAGGGGGGCTGGACGCTCTGGGGCCAACGTCCTGACTTTC
CASSAGRGAGRSGANVLTF
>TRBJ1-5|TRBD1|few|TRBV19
TGTGCCACCTATACAGGGGTAGGGCCTAAACAGCCCCAGCATTTT
CATYTGVGPKQPQHF
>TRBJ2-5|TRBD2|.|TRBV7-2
TGTGCCAGCAGCGCTGGACTAGCGGGGCCCCAAGAGACCCAGTACTTC
CASSAGLAGPQETQYF
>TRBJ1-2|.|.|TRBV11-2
TGTGCCAGCAGCTCGGAGAGGGATGGCTACACCTTC
CASSSERDGYTF
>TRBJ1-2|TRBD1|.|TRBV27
TGTGCCAGCAGTACCCAGGGGGCAGGCTACACCTTC
CASSTQGAGYTF
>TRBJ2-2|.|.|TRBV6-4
TGTGCCAGCAGCCGCTCCCGGGGGAGCGACACCGGGGAGCTGTTTTTT
CASSRSRGSDTGELFF
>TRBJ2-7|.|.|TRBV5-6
TGTGCCAGCAGCTTGCCGGGGGTTACCTACGAGCAGTACTTC
CASSLPGVTYEQYF
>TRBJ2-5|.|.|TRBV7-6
TGTGCCAGCAGCTTACGTTGGGGGGCAGGGGAGACCCAGTACTTC
CASSLRWGAGETQYF
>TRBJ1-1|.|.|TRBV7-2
TGTGCCAGCAGGTCAACCCCACAGAACACTGAAGCTTTCTTT
CASRSTPQNTEAFF
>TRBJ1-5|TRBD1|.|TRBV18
TGTGCCAGCTCAGGACAGGGGGAAGGTCAGCCCCAGCATTTT
CASSGQGEGQPQHF
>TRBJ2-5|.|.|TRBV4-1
TGCGCCAGCAGCCTTGCGGACGGTAAAGAGACCCAGTACTTC
CASSLADGKETQYF
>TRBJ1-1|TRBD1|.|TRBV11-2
TGTGCCAGCAGACAAGACAGGGTCACTGAAGCTTTCTTT
CASRQDRVTEAFF
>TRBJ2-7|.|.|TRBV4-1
TGCGCCAGCAGCCAAGATCGGGGGCGGGGTAGCTCCTACGAGCAGTACTTC
CASSQDRGRGSSYEQYF
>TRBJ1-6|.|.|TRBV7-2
TGTGCCAGCAGCTTAATGGGTTCAAGATTCCGTAATTCACCCCTCCACTTT
CASSLMGSRFRNSPLHF
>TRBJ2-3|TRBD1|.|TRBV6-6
TGTGCCAGCAGTCCAGGCGGACAGGTGATCACAGATACGCAGTATTTT
CASSPGGQVITDTQYF
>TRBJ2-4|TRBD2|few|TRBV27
TGTGCCAGCAGTTTAGGCGGGCGCGGGGGCATTCAGTACTTC
CASSLGGRGGIQYF
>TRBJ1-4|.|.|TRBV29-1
TGCAGCGTTGTCTCGGGGGCTAATGAAAAACTGTTTTTT
CSVVSGANEKLFF
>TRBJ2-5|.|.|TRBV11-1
TGTGCCAGCAGCTTTTCTGGAGAGACCCAGTACTTC
CASSFSGETQYF
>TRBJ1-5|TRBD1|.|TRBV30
TGTGCCTGGAGTGTACGGACAGGGTTTATTCGGAATCAGCCCCAGCATTTT
CAWSVRTGFIRNQPQHF
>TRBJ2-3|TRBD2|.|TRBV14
TGTGCCAGCAGCCGCTTCATCGGCGGGGGGGTTAATACGCAGTATTTT
CASSRFIGGGVNTQYF
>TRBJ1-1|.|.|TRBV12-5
TGTGCTAGTGGTTTAGGGTTGGGCACTGAAGCTTTCTTT
CASGLGLGTEAFF
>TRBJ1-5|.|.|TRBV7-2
TGTGCCAGCAGCGTAACCGGGACGGCCTTCAATCAGCCCCAGCATTTT
CASSVTGTAFNQPQHF
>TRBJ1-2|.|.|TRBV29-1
TGCAGCGGAGGTCGGGTGGACTATGGCTACACCTTC
CSGGRVDYGYTF
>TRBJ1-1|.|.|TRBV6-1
TGTGCCAGCAGTGAATCCACCCTCCGGATGAACACTGAAGCTTTCTTT
CASSESTLRMNTEAFF
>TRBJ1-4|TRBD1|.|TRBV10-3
TGTGCCATCAGTGAGTCAGGACAGGGGGCTGAAAAACTGTTTTTT
CAISESGQGAEKLFF
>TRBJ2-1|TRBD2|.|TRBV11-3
TGTGCCAGCAGCTCCTCGGGACTTAATAGCGGGGGGGGCTACAATGAGCAGTTCTTC
CASSSSGLNSGGGYNEQFF
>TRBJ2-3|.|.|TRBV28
TGTGCCAGCAGTTCCTTGACTCGCACAGATACGCAGTATTTT
CASSSLTRTDTQYF
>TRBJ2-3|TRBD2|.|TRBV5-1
TGCGCCAGCAGCTTTAGCGGGGGTTCCGATACGCAGTATTTT
CASSFSGGSDTQYF
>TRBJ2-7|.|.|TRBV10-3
TGTGCCATCAGAGCAGGGGAAGACGAGCAGTACTTC
CAIRAGEDEQYF
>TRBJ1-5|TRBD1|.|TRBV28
TGTGCCAGCACAGGGGGGAATCAGCCCCAGCATTTT
CASTGGNQPQHF
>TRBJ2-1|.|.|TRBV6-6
TGTGCCAGCAGTTACCTCCAGGAAAATGAGCAGTTCTTC
CASSYLQENEQFF
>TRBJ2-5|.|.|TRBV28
TGTGCCAGCGGAAGAGAGACCCAGTACTTC
CASGRETQYF
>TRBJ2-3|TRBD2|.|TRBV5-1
TGCGCCAGCAGCTCCAGCGGGGGCACGGATACGCAGTATTTT
CASSSSGGTDTQYF
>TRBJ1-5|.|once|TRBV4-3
TGCGCCAGCAGCCAAGCCCCGAATAGCAATCAGCCCCAGCATTTT
CASSQAPNSNQPQHF
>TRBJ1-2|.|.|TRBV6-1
TGTGCCAGCAGACCGGGTCTTTATGGCTACACCTTC
CASRPGLYGYTF
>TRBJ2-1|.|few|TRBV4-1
TGCGCCAGCAGCCAAGATGGGACTTCAAGCTCCTACAATGAGCAGTTCTTC
CASSQDGTSSSYNEQFF
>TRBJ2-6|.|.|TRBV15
TGTGCCACCAGCAGAGGTGGACAGAATTCTGGGGCCAACGTCCTGACTTTC
CATSRGGQNSGANVLTF
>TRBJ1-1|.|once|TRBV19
TGTGCCAGTAGTACGTCAGTCAACACTGAAGCTTTCTTT
CASSTSVNTEAFF